A selection of T cell receptor beta chains follows, all from one sample in a study of blood T cell repertoires in COVID-19. Here immunoSEQ multiplex PCR was the method, and the copy in TCRdb shows in-frame clones only, minus some. The table lists some 180,000 clones, about four fifths of them singletons, with 9.5% to 11% in the top ten. Sequencing input: peripheral blood. These receptors were obtained from a woman between 40 and 50 years old with COVID-19, enrolled during active disease. The CDR3 runs from the conserved cysteine through the conserved F or W. The order of the fields is D gene, J gene, clone size, V gene, CDR3 DNA, CDR3 protein. The D gene is left open where the match is weak. For some rows the clone size is stated as once, few or many, or as a class when expanded; others skip it.

d_call: TRBD1
j_call: TRBJ1-2
clone_size: .
v_call: TRBV6-5
cdr3_nt: TGTGCCAGCAGGCAGGGGGCAGTTAACTATGGCTACACCTTC
cdr3_aa: CASRQGAVNYGYTF

d_call: .
j_call: TRBJ1-2
clone_size: .
v_call: TRBV6-5
cdr3_nt: TGTGCCATCCGGATGGGGGGTGGCTACACCTTC
cdr3_aa: CAIRMGGGYTF

d_call: .
j_call: TRBJ2-3
clone_size: .
v_call: TRBV13
cdr3_nt: TGTGCCAGCACCCAAAGCGGGCTTTGGACAGATACGCAGTATTTT
cdr3_aa: CASTQSGLWTDTQYF

d_call: .
j_call: TRBJ1-6
clone_size: .
v_call: TRBV11-3
cdr3_nt: TGTGCCAGCAGCTTGTACAGAAATTCACCCCTCCACTTT
cdr3_aa: CASSLYRNSPLHF

d_call: .
j_call: TRBJ2-3
clone_size: .
v_call: TRBV5-6
cdr3_nt: TGTGCCAGCGGAAGACAGGCAGACTACACAGATACGCAGTATTTT
cdr3_aa: CASGRQADYTDTQYF

d_call: TRBD1
j_call: TRBJ2-1
clone_size: .
v_call: TRBV18
cdr3_nt: TGTGCCAGCTCAGACAGGGGAAGTAATGAGCAGTTCTTC
cdr3_aa: CASSDRGSNEQFF

d_call: .
j_call: TRBJ2-2
clone_size: .
v_call: TRBV30
cdr3_nt: TGTGCCTGGAGTGGCTCCGGGAACACCGGGGAGCTGTTTTTT
cdr3_aa: CAWSGSGNTGELFF

d_call: .
j_call: TRBJ1-5
clone_size: .
v_call: TRBV30
cdr3_nt: TGTGCCTGGAGTGTAAACCAGAATCAGCCCCAGCATTTT
cdr3_aa: CAWSVNQNQPQHF

d_call: .
j_call: TRBJ1-1
clone_size: once
v_call: TRBV9
cdr3_nt: TGTGCCAGCAGCGCACAGGGAACTGAAGCTTTCTTT
cdr3_aa: CASSAQGTEAFF

d_call: TRBD2
j_call: TRBJ2-1
clone_size: many
v_call: TRBV2
cdr3_nt: TGTGCCACCCCCCCGGGACTAGCGGGACCCTCCACCTACAATGAGCAGTTCTTC
cdr3_aa: CATPPGLAGPSTYNEQFF

d_call: .
j_call: TRBJ2-1
clone_size: .
v_call: TRBV7-8
cdr3_nt: TGTGCCAGCAGCCGCAGGGGAGTAACCAATGAGCAGTTCTTC
cdr3_aa: CASSRRGVTNEQFF

d_call: .
j_call: TRBJ2-5
clone_size: .
v_call: TRBV6-6
cdr3_nt: TGTGCCAGCAGTCCTCGGAATGCGGGTCAAGAGACCCAGTACTTC
cdr3_aa: CASSPRNAGQETQYF

d_call: TRBD1
j_call: TRBJ1-2
clone_size: .
v_call: TRBV4-2
cdr3_nt: TGTGCCAGCAGCCAACCAGGGGGCGCGCCACGGTTTTCCTATGGCTACACCTTC
cdr3_aa: CASSQPGGAPRFSYGYTF

d_call: TRBD2
j_call: TRBJ2-5
clone_size: .
v_call: TRBV6-5
cdr3_nt: TGTGCCAGCAGCCAACTAGCGGGGGGGCAAGAGACCCAGTACTTC
cdr3_aa: CASSQLAGGQETQYF

d_call: .
j_call: TRBJ1-6
clone_size: .
v_call: TRBV9
cdr3_nt: TGTGCCAGCAGCGTAGGACAGATCTTCTGTGGTTTT
cdr3_aa: CASSVGQIFCGF

d_call: TRBD1
j_call: TRBJ2-1
clone_size: .
v_call: TRBV5-1
cdr3_nt: TGCGCCAGCAGCTTGACAGGGGAGGAGCAGTTCTTC
cdr3_aa: CASSLTGEEQFF

d_call: TRBD1
j_call: TRBJ2-2
clone_size: .
v_call: TRBV18
cdr3_nt: TGTGCCAGCTCAACGGGACAGGTCGGGGAGCTGTTTTTT
cdr3_aa: CASSTGQVGELFF

d_call: TRBD2
j_call: TRBJ2-3
clone_size: .
v_call: TRBV7-6
cdr3_nt: TGTGCCAGCAGCCCCCGGACTAGCGGGGGGGGATACACAGATACGCAGTATTTT
cdr3_aa: CASSPRTSGGGYTDTQYF

d_call: .
j_call: TRBJ2-2
clone_size: few
v_call: TRBV28
cdr3_nt: TGTGCCAGCAGTTTATGGGCATTCGGGGAGCTGTTTTTT
cdr3_aa: CASSLWAFGELFF

d_call: .
j_call: TRBJ2-7
clone_size: .
v_call: TRBV28
cdr3_nt: TGTGCCAGCACCTACACAGGGCTTAACGAGCAGTACTTC
cdr3_aa: CASTYTGLNEQYF

d_call: .
j_call: TRBJ1-2
clone_size: .
v_call: TRBV19
cdr3_nt: TGTGCCAGTAGTTCGGGACACTCCGGCGACTATGGCTACACCTTC
cdr3_aa: CASSSGHSGDYGYTF

d_call: TRBD1
j_call: TRBJ1-1
clone_size: .
v_call: TRBV28
cdr3_nt: TGTGCCAGCAGTTCGAGGGGGCCGAACACTGAAGCTTTCTTT
cdr3_aa: CASSSRGPNTEAFF

d_call: .
j_call: TRBJ2-5
clone_size: .
v_call: TRBV5-4
cdr3_nt: TGTGCCAGCAGCTTGTTCCTCCAAGAGACCCAGTACTTC
cdr3_aa: CASSLFLQETQYF

d_call: TRBD2
j_call: TRBJ2-4
clone_size: .
v_call: TRBV5-8
cdr3_nt: TGTGCCAGGTCTCAGGGAGGGCTAGCGGCCAAAAACATTCAGTACTTC
cdr3_aa: CARSQGGLAAKNIQYF

d_call: TRBD2
j_call: TRBJ2-7
clone_size: .
v_call: TRBV4-2
cdr3_nt: TGTGCCAGCAGCCAACTAGCGGAGAGCTCCTACGAGCAGTACTTC
cdr3_aa: CASSQLAESSYEQYF

d_call: .
j_call: TRBJ2-7
clone_size: .
v_call: TRBV30
cdr3_nt: TGTGCCTCCCGGGTCGACTCCACCTACGAGCAGTACTTC
cdr3_aa: CASRVDSTYEQYF

d_call: .
j_call: TRBJ2-1
clone_size: .
v_call: TRBV30
cdr3_nt: TGTGCCTGGAGTTGGGCCAACTACAATGAGCAGTTCTTC
cdr3_aa: CAWSWANYNEQFF

d_call: TRBD1
j_call: TRBJ2-7
clone_size: .
v_call: TRBV10-2
cdr3_nt: TGCGCCACCATGCAGGGGGATCCGAGACAAGCTTACGAGCAGTACTTC
cdr3_aa: CATMQGDPRQAYEQYF

d_call: .
j_call: TRBJ2-3
clone_size: .
v_call: TRBV3-1/TRBV3-2
cdr3_nt: TGTGCCAGCAGCCAAGACGACACCACTAGCACAGATACGCAGTATTTT
cdr3_aa: CASSQDDTTSTDTQYF

d_call: TRBD2
j_call: TRBJ2-1
clone_size: .
v_call: TRBV3-1/TRBV3-2
cdr3_nt: TGTGCCAGCAGTAGAATCGGGACTAGCCCGAATGAGCAGTTCTTC
cdr3_aa: CASSRIGTSPNEQFF

d_call: .
j_call: TRBJ2-3
clone_size: .
v_call: TRBV30
cdr3_nt: TGTGCCTGTACCTCTTTGGGGGGAGGAGTCGCCCCCACAGATACGCAGTATTTT
cdr3_aa: CACTSLGGGVAPTDTQYF

d_call: .
j_call: TRBJ2-7
clone_size: .
v_call: TRBV30
cdr3_nt: TGTGCCTGGAGTCTCAGATACGAGCAGTACTTC
cdr3_aa: CAWSLRYEQYF

d_call: .
j_call: TRBJ2-1
clone_size: .
v_call: TRBV19
cdr3_nt: TGTGCCACCACCGAGAATAATGAGCAGTTCTTC
cdr3_aa: CATTENNEQFF

d_call: TRBD1
j_call: TRBJ2-3
clone_size: .
v_call: TRBV2
cdr3_nt: TGTGCCAGCAGTGAAGCGTTGGGGACAGGGGGAAGTGGGAGCACAGATACGCAGTATTTT
cdr3_aa: CASSEALGTGGSGSTDTQYF

d_call: .
j_call: TRBJ2-7
clone_size: .
v_call: TRBV10-3
cdr3_nt: TGTGCCACCTTGCCTGACATTCGCAACTACGAGCAGTACTTC
cdr3_aa: CATLPDIRNYEQYF

d_call: .
j_call: TRBJ2-1
clone_size: .
v_call: TRBV27
cdr3_nt: TGTGCCAGCACTACAGGGAATGAGCAGTTCTTC
cdr3_aa: CASTTGNEQFF

d_call: TRBD2
j_call: TRBJ2-1
clone_size: .
v_call: TRBV5-1
cdr3_nt: TGCGCCAGCAGCTTGGATGGGGGAGGGCCGTATGATGAGCAGTTCTTC
cdr3_aa: CASSLDGGGPYDEQFF

d_call: TRBD2
j_call: TRBJ2-3
clone_size: .
v_call: TRBV2
cdr3_nt: TGTGCCAGCAGGCGGGGGGGGAGCACAGATACGCAGTATTTT
cdr3_aa: CASRRGGSTDTQYF

d_call: .
j_call: TRBJ2-1
clone_size: .
v_call: TRBV28
cdr3_nt: TGTGCCAGCAGCCCGCGAGGGGGAGTTAATGAGCAGTTCTTC
cdr3_aa: CASSPRGGVNEQFF

d_call: TRBD2
j_call: TRBJ2-2
clone_size: .
v_call: TRBV19
cdr3_nt: TGTGCCAGTACCCTACTAGCGGGAGGGCCCCACGGGGAGCTGTTTTTT
cdr3_aa: CASTLLAGGPHGELFF

d_call: .
j_call: TRBJ1-2
clone_size: .
v_call: TRBV15
cdr3_nt: TGTGCCACCGCCAAAGGAGGGCTAGAGGACTATGGCTACACCTTC
cdr3_aa: CATAKGGLEDYGYTF

d_call: .
j_call: TRBJ2-3
clone_size: .
v_call: TRBV6-6
cdr3_nt: TGTGCCAGCCATGGACCAGCGGAAATAGGCACAGATACGCAGTATTTT
cdr3_aa: CASHGPAEIGTDTQYF

d_call: .
j_call: TRBJ2-7
clone_size: once
v_call: TRBV4-2
cdr3_nt: TGTGCCAGCAGCCAAGTTAGTAGCGCTACCGACGAGCAGTACTTC
cdr3_aa: CASSQVSSATDEQYF

d_call: TRBD2
j_call: TRBJ2-5
clone_size: .
v_call: TRBV5-4
cdr3_nt: TGTGCCAGCAGCTTGCGGCTAGCGGGAAAAGAGACCCAGTACTTC
cdr3_aa: CASSLRLAGKETQYF

d_call: TRBD1
j_call: TRBJ1-4
clone_size: .
v_call: TRBV9
cdr3_nt: TGTGCCAGCAGCGTATCAGGGGGCCACGAAAAACTGTTTTTT
cdr3_aa: CASSVSGGHEKLFF

d_call: TRBD2
j_call: TRBJ2-2
clone_size: .
v_call: TRBV7-6
cdr3_nt: TGTGCCAGCAGCTACCTCGGGGGGGACACCGGGGAGCTGTTTTTT
cdr3_aa: CASSYLGGDTGELFF

d_call: TRBD1
j_call: TRBJ1-5
clone_size: few
v_call: TRBV10-3
cdr3_nt: TGTGCCATCACGACAGGGTTGGCTCAGCCCCAGCATTTT
cdr3_aa: CAITTGLAQPQHF

d_call: .
j_call: TRBJ2-1
clone_size: .
v_call: TRBV19
cdr3_nt: TGTGCCAGTAGTATTTCAGTATCCTACAATGAGCAGTTCTTC
cdr3_aa: CASSISVSYNEQFF

d_call: .
j_call: TRBJ1-4
clone_size: .
v_call: TRBV6-5
cdr3_nt: TGTGCCAGCAGTTACTCAATCGTGGGGGGAAAAGAAAAACTGTTTTTT
cdr3_aa: CASSYSIVGGKEKLFF

d_call: .
j_call: TRBJ2-3
clone_size: .
v_call: TRBV18
cdr3_nt: TGTGCCAGCTCCCCCCCTTACACAGATACGCAGTATTTT
cdr3_aa: CASSPPYTDTQYF

d_call: .
j_call: TRBJ1-1
clone_size: .
v_call: TRBV5-1
cdr3_nt: TGCGCCAGCAGCTTGGTCAGGGGCACTGAAGCTTTCTTT
cdr3_aa: CASSLVRGTEAFF

d_call: .
j_call: TRBJ2-3
clone_size: .
v_call: TRBV7-3
cdr3_nt: TGTGCCAGCAGCTTTAGGGCGGACTCACCCACAGATACGCAGTATTTT
cdr3_aa: CASSFRADSPTDTQYF

d_call: .
j_call: TRBJ1-5
clone_size: .
v_call: TRBV5-8
cdr3_nt: TGTGCCAGCAGCTTGGGGCAGGGTGTTTACAATCAGCCCCAGCATTTT
cdr3_aa: CASSLGQGVYNQPQHF

d_call: .
j_call: TRBJ2-1
clone_size: .
v_call: TRBV14
cdr3_nt: TGTGCCAGCAGCCCCACGGGTAGCGGATACAATGAGCAGTTCTTC
cdr3_aa: CASSPTGSGYNEQFF

d_call: .
j_call: TRBJ2-7
clone_size: .
v_call: TRBV25-1
cdr3_nt: TGTGCCAGCAGGCAGGCTTCCTCCTACGAGCAGTACTTC
cdr3_aa: CASRQASSYEQYF